This T cell receptor beta chain was profiled in a study of blood T cell repertoires in COVID-19. Study-wide background: Sample material is recorded as cDNA or gDNA derived from T cells, B-cell-depleted T cells, or PBMCs.

Original data processing: Amplification of reference gene primers was used by the study to estimate nucleated cell counts. Clones were sequenced by immunoSEQ multiplex PCR, and TCRdb holds only the in-frame ones, with some missing. The V and J calls and the clone size are those of that table, but D and trimming were determined from the DNA. Here the sample spans 150,000 to 200,000 clones, roughly 87% being singletons. Trimming shortened V by 1 base and J by 2 bases, and 5 bases separated the two germline ends. Germline loops: CDR1 SGHTA, CDR2 FQGTGA. The CDR3 extends over 13 amino acids. V and J are TRBV7-3 and TRBJ2-5; D gene unclear. This sequence was found in a woman aged 55-69 years who had recovered from COVID-19. Specimen: peripheral blood. The CDR3 reads CASSLRRQETQYF. In nucleotides, the CDR3 is TGTGCCAGCAGCTTAAGGCGGCAAGAGACCCAGTACTTC.